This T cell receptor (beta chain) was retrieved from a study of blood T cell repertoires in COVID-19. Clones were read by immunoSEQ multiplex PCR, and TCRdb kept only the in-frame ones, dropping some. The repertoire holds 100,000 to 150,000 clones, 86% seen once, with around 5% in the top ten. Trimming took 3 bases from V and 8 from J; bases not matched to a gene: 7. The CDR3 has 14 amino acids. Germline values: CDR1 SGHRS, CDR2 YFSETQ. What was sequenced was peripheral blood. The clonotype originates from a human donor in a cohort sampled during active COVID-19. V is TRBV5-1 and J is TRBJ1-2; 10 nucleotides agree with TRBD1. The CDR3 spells CASSSGQGTGGYTF. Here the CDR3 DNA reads TGCGCCAGCAGCTCGGGACAGGGGACGGGCGGCTACACCTTC.